This T cell receptor beta chain was recorded in a study of T cells after yellow fever vaccination. Study-level results: On re-exposure, the response was weaker but peaked faster, at day 5 versus 15.

This CDR3 contains 15 residues. CDR1 is SGHRS and CDR2 is YFSETQ in the germline V gene. Losses at the gene ends were 4 bases for V and 6 bases for J; bases not matched to a gene: 9. This clonotype came up a few times. Its antigen is unidentified. MiXCR was run by TCRdb on the 5' RACE reads, yielding one entry per CDR3 protein. The top ten clones hold 17% of a sample with a few hundred thousand distinct CDR3 sequences, less than 20% of them seen once. Source: PBMCs, taken around 5 days after the first yellow fever vaccination. The chain joins TRBV5-1 to TRBJ1-2, with 10 bases identical to TRBD1. The sequence was collected from a man between 18 and 35 years old who received the YFV17D yellow fever vaccine. CDR3 in DNA: TGCGCCAGCAGCCTGTCCGGGACAGGGGAGGATGGCTACACCTTC. This translates into CASSLSGTGEDGYTF.